The next 21 T cell receptor beta chains were all read from a single sample in a study of human T cells and chemical hapten exposure. The time point here: pre-sensitization, week 0. Treatment given: therapeutic diphenylcyclopropenone sensitization with weekly scalp DPC. Each CDR3 protein is one row after TCRdb ran MiXCR on the RACE reads. The data show about 85,000 distinct CDR3 sequences, around 7.9% seen once. The sample here was whole blood, taken in connection with sensitization to the hapten diphenylcyclopropenone (DPC). These receptors were collected from a man aged 40-50 years with alopecia areata. Some clones in this sample may be carry-over from other donors' samples.

This clonotype has a count of ten or more. The chain joins TRBV7-9 to TRBJ2-1; D unresolved. CDR1 and CDR2 from the germline V gene are SEHNR and FQNEAQ (reference sequence). The V gene lost 2 bases and the J gene lost 8 bases, with 22 bases spanning the gap. This CDR3 has 17 amino acids. DNA for the CDR3: TGTGCCAGCAGCTTATCCGTCAGGACGAATCTACAATATGAGCAGTTCTTC. Translated, it gives CASSLSVRTNLQYEQFF.

This clonotype was found many times. The chain is built from TRBV20-1 and TRBJ1-3; possibly TRBD1 for D (6 bases). The V gene lost 5 bases and the J gene lost 0 bases, with 8 bases spanning the gap. The germline CDR1 and CDR2 sequences are DFQATT and SNEGSKA (reference sequence). This CDR3 contains 13 residues. The CDR3 region has the DNA TGCAGTGCTCGGACAGCCTCTGGAAACACCATATATTTT. Translating it yields CSARTASGNTIYF.

This clonotype was found many times. The V gene is TRBV6-5, the J gene TRBJ1-3; possible D gene TRBD1, 6 bases. The length of the CDR3 is 14 residues. Germline V gives CDR1 MNHEY, CDR2 SVGAGI. V lost 10 bases, J lost 0 bases, and 13 bases lay in between. The CDR3 nucleotides read TGTGCCACCAAGGGGGGCTACTCTGGAAACACCATATATTTT. Translating gives CATKGGYSGNTIYF.

There are a few counts of this clonotype. The chain recombines TRBV7-2 with TRBJ2-3; 9 bases map to TRBD2. Germline loops: CDR1 SGHTA, CDR2 FQGNSA. The CDR3 covers 15 residues. With V trimmed by 3 bases and J by 4 bases, 5 bases remained unmatched. The CDR3 reads CASSFRTSVADTQYF. CDR3 nucleotide sequence: TGTGCCAGCAGCTTCCGGACTAGCGTGGCAGATACGCAGTATTTT.

The V gene is TRBV5-1, the J gene TRBJ2-7; D is unresolved. Germline V gene data show CDR1 as SGHRS and CDR2 as YFSETQ. The CDR3 contains 12 residues. Trimming took 1 base from V and 2 from J, leaving 4 bases between them. In DNA, the CDR3 is TGCGCCAGCAGCTTGTCAGCCTACGAGCAGTACGTC. It yields the protein CASSLSAYEQYV.

This clonotype was seen ten or more times. The chain joins TRBV12-3 or TRBV12-4 to TRBJ1-1; 7 bases match TRBD1. This CDR3 has 14 residues. Trimming cost V 7 bases and J 0 bases; bases outside gene matches: 5. The CDR3 sequence is CASTATGMNTEAFF. As DNA, the CDR3 is TGTGCCAGCACCGCGACAGGGATGAACACTGAAGCTTTCTTT.

This clonotype was observed a handful of times. The V gene is TRBV5-1, the J gene TRBJ2-7, with D tentatively TRBD2 (6 bases). V was pared by 7 bases and J by 3 bases, with 17 bases between. The CDR3 extends over 14 amino acids. The germline V gene has CDR1 SGHRS and CDR2 YFSETQ. Here the CDR3 reads CASGAGRRDYEQYF. The CDR3 nucleotides read TGCGCCAGCGGGGCGGGGCGCCGGGACTACGAGCAGTACTTC.

This clonotype was counted many times. This chain uses TRBV27 with TRBJ2-7, with 8 bases lining up with TRBD1. Trimming took 8 bases from V and 6 from J; bases not matched to a gene: 15. CDR1 is MNHEY and CDR2 is SMNVEV in the germline V gene (reference sequence). The CDR3 covers 15 residues. The CDR3 loop is CASARKKTGVFEQYF. The CDR3 bases are TGTGCCAGCGCCCGAAAGAAGACAGGGGTTTTCGAGCAGTACTTC.

A few counts support this clonotype. The genes are TRBV30 and TRBJ2-6; D unclear. V lost 6 bases and J lost 2, with 11 bases in between. CDR1 GTSNPN and CDR2 SVGIG come from the germline V gene (reference sequence). CDR3 length: 14 amino acids. Here the CDR3 DNA reads TGTGCCTGCCCAGAGCGCCCTGGGGCCAACGTCCTGACTTTC. Encoded protein: CACPERPGANVLTF. Full variable domain (outside the CDR3, taken from reference TRBV30 and TRBJ2-6): SQTIHQWPATLVQPVGSPLSLECTVEGTSNPNLYWYRQAAGRGLQLLFYSVGIGQISSEVPQNLSASRPQDRQFILSSKKLLLSDSGFYLCACPERPGANVLTFGAGSRLTVL.

In this sample, this clonotype turned up many times. The J gene is TRBJ1-5, the V gene TRBV6-2 or TRBV6-3, with D uncertain. Trimming took off 6 bases at V and 0 bases at J, with 9 bases between the two ends. Germline CDR1 MNHEY, CDR2 SVGEGT. CDR3 length equals 14 residues. This CDR3 reads CASSDGLSNQPQHF. CDR3 sequence (DNA): TGTGCCAGCAGCGACGGACTTAGCAATCAGCCCCAGCATTTT.

This clonotype has at least ten counts. The genes are TRBV20-1 and TRBJ2-1, with a weak D call TRBD2 (6 bases). Trimming took 5 bases from V and 2 from J, leaving 19 bases between them. Germline V gene sequence: CDR1 DFQATT, CDR2 SNEGSKA (reference sequence). The CDR3 length is 16 residues. This chain's CDR3 is CSARDWPRVAYNEQFF. The CDR3 DNA reads TGCAGTGCTCGGGACTGGCCTAGGGTTGCCTACAATGAGCAGTTCTTC.

This clonotype rates as medium-sized (0.01 to 0.1%). This rearrangement joins TRBV30 to TRBJ2-3; the match to TRBD2 covers 9 bases. This CDR3 contains 16 residues. Germline V gene lookup returns CDR1 GTSNPN and CDR2 SVGIG (reference sequence). The trim removed 3 bases at V and 3 bases at J, leaving 10 bases unmatched. CDR3 bases: TGTGCCTGGAGGTCCGCGGGAGGGGCCGGGACAGATACGCAGTATTTT. Amino acid sequence: CAWRSAGGAGTDTQYF.

CDR3 sequence (DNA): TGTGCCAGCAGCGTAGGACACCTTGAAGAGACCCAGTACTTC. Protein sequence: CASSVGHLEETQYF. The V call is TRBV9, the J call TRBJ2-5; no definite D call. From germline, CDR1 is SGDLS and CDR2 YYNGEE. The V gene lost 0 bases and the J gene lost 3 bases, with 9 bases spanning the gap. The CDR3 spans 14 residues.

As for this clonotype: Mismatch with germline at one junction end may stem from a read error. The chain links TRBV28 to TRBJ1-5; D not certain. CDR3 size: 11 residues. Germline V lookup: CDR1 MDHEN, CDR2 SYDVKM. The CDR3 coding sequence is TGTGACAGCAGCCGAGTTCAGCCGCAGCATTTT. It is translated as CDSSRVQPQHF.

This clonotype was observed a handful of times. The gene calls are TRBV3-1 and TRBJ1-4; D might be TRBD1 (5 bases). Germline V lookup: CDR1 LGHDT, CDR2 YNNKEL (reference sequence). V dropped 5 bases and J dropped 3 bases, with 13 bases sitting between them. The CDR3 runs to 15 residues. CDR3: CASSGSAGPNEKLFF. The CDR3 nucleotides read TGTGCCAGCAGCGGTTCAGCAGGGCCTAATGAAAAACTGTTTTTT.

The chain combines TRBV2 with TRBJ2-2, with TRBD2 identical over 8 bases. Per the germline V gene, CDR1 is SNHLY and CDR2 is FYNNEI. The CDR3 spans 15 residues. Trimming at V came to 6 bases and at J to 5 bases, leaving 8 bases not matched to a gene. The chain's CDR3 is CASSVLGGGTGELFF. The DNA of the CDR3 is TGTGCCAGCAGCGTGCTCGGGGGGGGTACCGGGGAGCTGTTTTTT.

To note about this clonotype: Its ends do not fully match the called genes, so a read error is possible. The chain couples TRBV11-1 to TRBJ2-1, with 8 bases matching TRBD1. The CDR3 spans 13 residues. CDR1 and CDR2 from the germline V gene are SGHAT and FQDESV (reference sequence). The CDR3 region is CASSRDRFNGQFF. The CDR3 bases are TGTGCCAGCAGCAGGGACAGGTTCAATGGGCAGTTCTTC.

In its sample, this clonotype was seen many times. V usage is TRBV2 and J usage is TRBJ2-3; D uncertain. Germline V gives CDR1 SNHLY, CDR2 FYNNEI. Trimming cost V 5 bases and J 6 bases, with 9 bases left between them. The CDR3 has 12 amino acids. The CDR3: CASSTDVDTQYF. CDR3 DNA: TGTGCCAGCAGTACGGATGTGGATACGCAGTATTTT.

This clonotype was counted at least ten times. CDR3 in DNA: TGTGCCAGCAGCCAAGAGTACAATGAGCAGTTCTTC. This encodes CASSQEYNEQFF. The V gene is TRBV14, the J gene TRBJ2-1; D ambiguous. Per germline, CDR1 SGHDN and CDR2 FVKESK. Between the trimmed V and J ends, which lost 0 bases and 4 bases, there was a span of 1 base. The CDR3 extends over 12 amino acids. Variable domain in full (rest from reference TRBV14 and TRBJ2-1): EAGVTQFPSHSVIEKGQTVTLRCDPISGHDNLYWYRRVMGKEIKFLLHFVKESKQDESGMPNNRFLAERTGGTYSTLKVQPAELEDSGVYFCASSQEYNEQFFGPGTRLTVL.

This clonotype was counted many times. J is TRBJ1-1 and V is TRBV6-2 or TRBV6-3, with 7 bases lining up with TRBD1. The ends lost 4 bases at V and 0 bases at J; junction bases unmatched: 8. The CDR3 is 16 residues long. Germline V lookup: CDR1 MNHEY, CDR2 SVGEGT. CDR3 amino acids: CASSWGGDRMNTEAFF. For the CDR3, the DNA is TGTGCCAGCAGTTGGGGTGGGGACAGAATGAACACTGAAGCTTTCTTT.

At least ten counts were recorded for this clonotype. V is TRBV7-6 and J is TRBJ1-1; D may be TRBD1 (5 bases). Trimming left V 1 base short and J 4 bases short, with 10 bases between. Germline V gives CDR1 SGHVS, CDR2 FNYEAQ. The CDR3 spans 14 residues. CDR3 nucleotides: TGTGCCAGCAGCTTAGGGGGAGGGGCCACTGAAGCTTTCTTT. Translating it yields CASSLGGGATEAFF. Full variable domain (missing parts from reference TRBV7-6 and TRBJ1-1): GAGVSQSPRYKVTKRGQDVALRCDPISGHVSLYWYRQALGQGPEFLTYFNYEAQQDKSGLPNDRFSAERPEGSISTLTIQRTEQRDSAMYRCASSLGGGATEAFFGQGTRLTVV.